The T cell receptor beta chain described here comes from a study of blood T cell repertoires in COVID-19. Whole-study context: Some COVID-19 samples were acute and others convalescent; all came from the United States, Italy and Spain. Sample material is recorded as cDNA or gDNA derived from T cells, B-cell-depleted T cells, or PBMCs.

Original processing notes: Reference gene primer amplification gave estimated nucleated cell counts. Clones were read by immunoSEQ multiplex PCR, and TCRdb kept only the in-frame ones, dropping some. That table supplies the V and J calls and clone size; D and trimming were determined from the DNA. Of tens of thousands of clones detected, roughly 84% appear once; the ten largest clones hold approximately 12%. Trimming at V came to 4 bases and at J to 5 bases, leaving 7 bases not matched to a gene. Germline CDR1 is KGHSH and CDR2 is LQKENI. This CDR3 has 14 amino acids. The sequence came from a human donor in a cohort sampled during active COVID-19. The chain uses TRBV18 and TRBJ2-5; 7 bases line up with TRBD1. Source material: peripheral blood. The CDR3, as DNA: TGTGCCAGCTCACTCGACAGGGCGTGGGAGACCCAGTACTTC. This sequence encodes CASSLDRAWETQYF.